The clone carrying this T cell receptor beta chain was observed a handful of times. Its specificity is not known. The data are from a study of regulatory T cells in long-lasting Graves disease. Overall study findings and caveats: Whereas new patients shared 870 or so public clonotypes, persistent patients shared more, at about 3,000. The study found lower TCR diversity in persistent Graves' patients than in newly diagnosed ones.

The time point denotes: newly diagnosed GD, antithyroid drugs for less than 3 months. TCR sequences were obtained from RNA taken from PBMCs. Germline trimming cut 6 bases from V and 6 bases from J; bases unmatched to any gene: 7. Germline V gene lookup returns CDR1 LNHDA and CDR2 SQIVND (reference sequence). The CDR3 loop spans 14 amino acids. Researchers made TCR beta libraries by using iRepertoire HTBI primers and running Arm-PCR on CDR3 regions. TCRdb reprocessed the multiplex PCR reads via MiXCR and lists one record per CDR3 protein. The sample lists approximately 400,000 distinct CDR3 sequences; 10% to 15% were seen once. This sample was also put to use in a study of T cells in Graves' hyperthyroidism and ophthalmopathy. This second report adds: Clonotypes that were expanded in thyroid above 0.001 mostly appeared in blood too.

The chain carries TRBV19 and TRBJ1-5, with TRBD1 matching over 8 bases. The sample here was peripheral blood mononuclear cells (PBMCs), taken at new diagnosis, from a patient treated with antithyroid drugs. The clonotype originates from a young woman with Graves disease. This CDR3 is CASRPTGGGQPQHF. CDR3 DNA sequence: TGTGCCAGTAGACCAACAGGGGGAGGTCAGCCCCAGCATTTT.